This T cell receptor (beta chain) was sequenced during a study of OX40 agonist ivuxolimab in advanced cancers. Generated by immunoSEQ multiplex PCR, the TCRdb table keeps only in-frame clones and is missing some. The table includes about 48,000 clones, around 79% detected once. This clone was observed a few times. The CDR3 contains 14 residues. Germline assignment: CDR1 SGHRS and CDR2 YFSETQ. With V trimmed by 0 bases and J by 8 bases, 4 bases remained unmatched. The origin of this receptor is an adult with an advanced solid tumor such as melanoma, head and neck, liver or kidney cancer. The chain combines TRBV5-1 with TRBJ2-1; 8 positions agree with TRBD1. The starting material was CD4+ or CD8+ T cells sorted from blood, obtained in a trial of the OX40 agonist ivuxolimab. This CDR3 is CASSLGQGFDEQFF. CDR3 DNA sequence: TGCGCCAGCAGCTTGGGACAGGGGTTCGATGAGCAGTTCTTC.